The sequence of this T cell receptor (beta chain) was determined in a study of Ad26.COV2.S vaccination and SARS-CoV-2 variants. Study in general: Each vaccinee took Ad26.COV2.S intramuscularly, once or twice 56 days apart.

Data came from immunoSEQ multiplex PCR; TCRdb stores just in-frame clones and leaves some out. The repertoire holds some 340,000 clones, with more than 70% as singletons. CDR1 and CDR2 from the germline V gene are SGHTA and FQGNSA. This CDR3 has 13 residues. Trimming took off 4 bases at V and 4 bases at J, with 8 bases between the two ends. Indicated treatment: around 19 received Ad26.COV2.S at low or high dose, single or two shots; roughly five received placebo; per-sample allocation not given. Sampling was performed 63 days after the first vaccine or placebo injection. Ad26 vector vaccine expressed Wuhan-strain SARS-CoV-2 spike.

The clonotype originates from a person aged 18-65 years who received the Ad26.COV2.S COVID-19 vaccine or a placebo. The genes are TRBV7-2 and TRBJ1-5; no firm D call. The sequenced sample was peripheral blood, obtained in a trial of Ad26.COV2.S vaccine versus placebo. In DNA form, the CDR3 reads TGTGCCAGCAGCTATGGCATTAATCAGCCCCAGCATTTT. Translating gives CASSYGINQPQHF.